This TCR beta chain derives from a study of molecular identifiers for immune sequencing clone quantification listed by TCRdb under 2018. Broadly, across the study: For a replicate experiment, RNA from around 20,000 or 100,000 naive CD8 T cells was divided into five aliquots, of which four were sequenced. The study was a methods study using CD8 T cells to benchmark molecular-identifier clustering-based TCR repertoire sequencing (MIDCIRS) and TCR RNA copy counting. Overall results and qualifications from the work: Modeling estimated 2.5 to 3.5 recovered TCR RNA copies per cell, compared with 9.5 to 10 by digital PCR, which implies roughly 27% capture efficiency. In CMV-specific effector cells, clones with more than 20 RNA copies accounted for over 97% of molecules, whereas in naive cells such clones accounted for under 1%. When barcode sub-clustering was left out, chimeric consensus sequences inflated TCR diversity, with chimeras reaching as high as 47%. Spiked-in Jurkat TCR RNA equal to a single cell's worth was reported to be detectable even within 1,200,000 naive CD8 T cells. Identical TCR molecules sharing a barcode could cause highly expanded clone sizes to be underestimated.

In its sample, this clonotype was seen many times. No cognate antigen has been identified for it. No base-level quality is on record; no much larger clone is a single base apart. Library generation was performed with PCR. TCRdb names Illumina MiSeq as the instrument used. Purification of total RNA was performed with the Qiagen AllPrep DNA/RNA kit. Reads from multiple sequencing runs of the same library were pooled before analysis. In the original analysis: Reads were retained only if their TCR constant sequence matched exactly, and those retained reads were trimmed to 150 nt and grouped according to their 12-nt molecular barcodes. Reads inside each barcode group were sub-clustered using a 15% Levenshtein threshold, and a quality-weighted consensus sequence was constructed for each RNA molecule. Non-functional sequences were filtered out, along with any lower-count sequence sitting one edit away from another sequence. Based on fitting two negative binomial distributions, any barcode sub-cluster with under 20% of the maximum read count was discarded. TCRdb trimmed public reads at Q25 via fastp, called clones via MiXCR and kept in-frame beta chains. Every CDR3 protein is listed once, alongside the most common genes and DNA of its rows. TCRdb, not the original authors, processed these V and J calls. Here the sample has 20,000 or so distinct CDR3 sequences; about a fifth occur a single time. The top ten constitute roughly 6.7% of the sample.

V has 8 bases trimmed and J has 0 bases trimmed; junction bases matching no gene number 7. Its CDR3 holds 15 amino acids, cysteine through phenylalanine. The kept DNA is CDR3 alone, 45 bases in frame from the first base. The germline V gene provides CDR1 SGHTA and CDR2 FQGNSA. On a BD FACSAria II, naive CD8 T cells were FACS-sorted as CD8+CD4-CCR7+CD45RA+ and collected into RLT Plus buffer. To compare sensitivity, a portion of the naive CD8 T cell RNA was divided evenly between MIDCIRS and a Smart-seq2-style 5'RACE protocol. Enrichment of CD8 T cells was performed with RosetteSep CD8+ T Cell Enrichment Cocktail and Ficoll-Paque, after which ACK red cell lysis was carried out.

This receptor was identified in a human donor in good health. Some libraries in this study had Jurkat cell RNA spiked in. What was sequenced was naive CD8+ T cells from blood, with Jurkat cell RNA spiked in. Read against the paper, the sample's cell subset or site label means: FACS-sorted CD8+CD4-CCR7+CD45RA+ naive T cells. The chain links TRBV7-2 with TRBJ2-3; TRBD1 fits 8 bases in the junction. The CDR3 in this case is CASQRGTGSTDTQYF. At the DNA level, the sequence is TGTGCCAGCCAAAGAGGGACAGGTAGCACAGATACGCAGTATTTT.